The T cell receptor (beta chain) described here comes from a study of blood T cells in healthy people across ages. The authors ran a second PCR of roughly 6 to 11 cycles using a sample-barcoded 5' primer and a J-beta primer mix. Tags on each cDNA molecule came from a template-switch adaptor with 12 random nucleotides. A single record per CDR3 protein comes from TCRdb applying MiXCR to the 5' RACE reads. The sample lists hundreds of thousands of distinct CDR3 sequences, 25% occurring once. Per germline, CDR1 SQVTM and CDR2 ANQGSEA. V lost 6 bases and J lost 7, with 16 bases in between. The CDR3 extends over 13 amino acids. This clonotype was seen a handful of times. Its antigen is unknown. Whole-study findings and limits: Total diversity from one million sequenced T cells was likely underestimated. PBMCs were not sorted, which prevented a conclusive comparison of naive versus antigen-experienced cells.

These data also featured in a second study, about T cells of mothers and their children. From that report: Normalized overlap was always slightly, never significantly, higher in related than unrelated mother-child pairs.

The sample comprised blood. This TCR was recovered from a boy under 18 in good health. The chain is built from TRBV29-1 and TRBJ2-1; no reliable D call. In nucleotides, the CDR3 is TGCAGCGTCCCGATTTTGGCGATTAATGAGCAGTTCTTC. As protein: CSVPILAINEQFF.